This T cell receptor (beta chain) originates from a study of blood T cell repertoires in COVID-19. Repertoires were generated with immunoSEQ multiplex PCR, while TCRdb's copy carries only in-frame clones and drops some. The sample shows about 210,000 clones, around 80% of them seen only once. V shed 3 bases and J shed 7 bases, with 21 bases lying between them. Germline V gene lookup returns CDR1 DFQATT and CDR2 SNEGSKA (reference sequence). This CDR3 has 16 amino acids. This clone was observed once. J is TRBJ2-2 and V is TRBV20-1; no firm D call. The sequence was obtained from a woman between 65 and 79 years old with acute or convalescent COVID-19. Sequences were obtained from peripheral blood. CDR3 DNA sequence: TGCAGTGCTAGTAATCCCAACCACGATAGATTCGGGGAGCTGTTTTTT. This sequence encodes CSASNPNHDRFGELFF.